Following are 6 T cell receptor beta chains from one sample sequenced in a study of identical twins. TCRdb called the 5' RACE reads again in MiXCR, with one record for every CDR3 protein. The repertoire has some 1,700,000 distinct CDR3 sequences, around 33% of them found once; the top ten carry 0.25% to 0.3%. Sequenced sample: cord blood. The receptor source for this set is a newborn girl in good health.

This chain uses TRBV4-1 with TRBJ1-1; a weak D match, TRBD1 (5 bases). V dropped 4 bases and J dropped 3 bases, with 21 bases sitting between them. CDR1 MGHRA and CDR2 YSYEKL come from the germline V gene. This CDR3 comprises 17 residues. CDR3 protein: CASSPLPGGLGDTEAFF. In DNA form, the CDR3 reads TGCGCCAGCAGCCCCCTTCCGGGGGGGTTGGGGGACACTGAAGCTTTCTTT.

About this clonotype itself: A read error may be the cause here, since a much bigger clone is one base away. The J gene is TRBJ1-1, the V gene TRBV20-1, with 9 bases fitting TRBD1. V shed 2 bases and J 3 bases; nucleotides not matched to a gene: 1. The germline V gene encodes CDR1 DFQATT and CDR2 SNEGSKA (reference sequence). There are 13 residues in the CDR3. CDR3 bases: TGCAGTGCTAGAAGGACAGGGGACACTGAAGCTTTCTTT. It codes for CSARRTGDTEAFF.

This clonotype was seen only a few times. This chain joins TRBV10-3 and TRBJ2-5; no definite D call. V was clipped by 2 bases and J by 5 bases, with 21 bases between them. Germline V lookup: CDR1 ENHRY, CDR2 SYGVKD. The CDR3 is 17 residues long. The chain's CDR3 is CAISEPQGQASRETQYF. The CDR3 coding sequence is TGTGCCATCAGTGAGCCCCAAGGTCAGGCTAGTCGGGAGACCCAGTACTTC.

This clonotype was detected ten times or more. The chain joins TRBV6-1 to TRBJ2-7, with D perhaps matching TRBD2 (6 bases). The V end lost 3 bases, the J end lost 0 bases, and 9 bases lay between the germline ends. This CDR3 spans 14 amino acids. Looked up from germline, CDR1 is MNHNS and CDR2 is SASEGT. CDR3 coding DNA: TGTGCCAGCAGTGACGGACTAACCTCCTACGAGCAGTACTTC. Protein sequence: CASSDGLTSYEQYF.

The chain joins TRBV20-1 to TRBJ2-4, with D tentatively TRBD1 (5 bases). The J call may be faulty, since TRBJ2-5 better matches the DNA end. This CDR3 contains 13 residues. Germline-derived CDR1 and CDR2 are DFQATT and SNEGSKA (reference sequence). CDR3 in amino acids: CSAIRTWIETQYF. CDR3 bases: TGCAGTGCTATTCGGACATGGATAGAGACCCAGTACTTC.

This clonotype was detected only a few times. This sequence joins TRBV29-1 and TRBJ1-1, with D possibly matching TRBD1 (5 bases). The CDR3 covers 13 residues. Trimming removed 6 bases from V and 5 bases from J, with 16 bases in between. Germline V gene sequence: CDR1 SQVTM, CDR2 ANQGSEA. CDR3 protein: CSVVKGPGTEAFF. The CDR3, as DNA: TGCAGCGTAGTTAAGGGGCCGGGGACTGAAGCTTTCTTT. Variable domain in full (rest from reference TRBV29-1 and TRBJ1-1): SAVISQKPSRDICQRGTSLTIQCQVDSQVTMMFWYRQQPGQSLTLIATANQGSEATYESGFVIDKFPISRPNLTFSTLTVSNMSPEDSSIYLCSVVKGPGTEAFFGQGTRLTVV.